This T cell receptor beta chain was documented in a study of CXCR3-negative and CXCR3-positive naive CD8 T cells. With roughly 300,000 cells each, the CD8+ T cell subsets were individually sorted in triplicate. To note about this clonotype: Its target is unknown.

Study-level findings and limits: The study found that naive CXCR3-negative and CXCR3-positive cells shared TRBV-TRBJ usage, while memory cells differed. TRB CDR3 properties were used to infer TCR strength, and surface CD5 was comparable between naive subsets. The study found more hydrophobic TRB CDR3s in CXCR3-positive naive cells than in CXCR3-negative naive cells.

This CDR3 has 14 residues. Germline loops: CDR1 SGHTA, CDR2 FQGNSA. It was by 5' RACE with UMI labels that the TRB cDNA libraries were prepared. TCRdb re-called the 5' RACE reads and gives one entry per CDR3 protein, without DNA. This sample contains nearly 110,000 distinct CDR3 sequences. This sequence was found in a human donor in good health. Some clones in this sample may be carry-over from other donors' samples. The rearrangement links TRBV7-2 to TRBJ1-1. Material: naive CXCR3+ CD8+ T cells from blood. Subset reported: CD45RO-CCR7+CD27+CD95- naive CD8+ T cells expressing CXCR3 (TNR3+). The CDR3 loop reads CASSLSGGGTEAFF. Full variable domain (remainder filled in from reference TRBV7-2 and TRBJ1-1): GAGVSQSPSNKVTEKGKDVELRCDPISGHTALYWYRQSLGQGLEFLIYFQGNSAPDKSGLPSDRFSAERTGGSVSTLTIQRTQQEDSAVYLCASSLSGGGTEAFFGQGTRLTVV.